This record concerns one TCR beta chain sequence. The source of the sample is a study of blood T cell repertoires in COVID-19. Study at large: Material from acute and convalescent COVID-19 was sourced from the United States, Italy and Spain. Nucleic acid was either cDNA or gDNA, and it came from T cells, B-cell-depleted T cells, or PBMCs.

Germline assignment: CDR1 LGHNA and CDR2 YNFKEQ. The CDR3 totals 15 residues. The J segment lost 7 bases and the V segment lost 4 bases, leaving 8 bases of the junction unmatched. Authors' analysis steps: Amplified reference gene primers provided the basis for estimating nucleated cell counts. Here immunoSEQ multiplex PCR was the method, and the copy in TCRdb shows in-frame clones only, minus some. V and J calls and clone size are those listed in that table; D and trimming were worked out from the DNA. The table records about 280,000 clones, 80% to 90% of them present only once. The receptor's source is a woman in her forties or fifties who had recovered from COVID-19. Sequenced material: peripheral blood. V usage is TRBV4-2 and J usage is TRBJ1-5; 9 bases match TRBD1. The CDR3: CASSRKTGGEQPQHF. CDR3 bases: TGTGCCAGCAGCCGGAAGACAGGGGGGGAACAGCCCCAGCATTTT.